Listed below are T cell receptor beta chains from one sample, sequenced in a study of T-cell reconstitution after alpha-beta-depleted transplantation in children. TCRdb recomputed calls from the PCR reads with MiXCR, one row per CDR3 protein. The table lists approximately 400,000 distinct CDR3 sequences, 11% of them singletons. Material: PBMCs from the stem cell graft donor, obtained from the stem cell graft. The receptors here all came from a human donor who donated a stem cell graft to a child with acute myeloid leukemia. CDR3s include the opening cysteine and the closing phenylalanine or tryptophan. The order of the fields is J gene, D gene, V gene, clone size, CDR3 protein, CDR3 DNA. D genes are given only for firm matches. Some rows mark clone size as missing; the rest say once, few, many or name a class of expanded clone.

TRBJ1-2 | TRBD1 | TRBV7-9 | - | CASGQKQGAQGYTF | TGTGCCAGCGGCCAAAAACAGGGGGCGCAGGGCTACACCTTC
TRBJ2-5 | - | TRBV6-2/TRBV6-3 | few | CASSYPQAGSETQYF | TGTGCCAGCAGTTACCCACAGGCAGGGTCTGAGACCCAGTACTTC
TRBJ2-1 | TRBD2 | TRBV20-1 | - | CSAIRWASGRMEVYNEQFF | TGCAGTGCGATTCGGTGGGCTAGCGGGAGAATGGAGGTCTACAATGAGCAGTTCTTC
TRBJ2-5 | TRBD1 | TRBV29-1 | - | CSVEQGVGETQYF | TGCAGCGTAGAACAGGGGGTCGGGGAGACCCAGTACTTC
TRBJ2-3 | TRBD1 | TRBV7-2 | many | CASSRQGASTDTQYF | TGTGCCAGCAGCCGACAGGGGGCGAGCACAGATACGCAGTATTTT
TRBJ1-1 | - | TRBV10-1 | few | CASSLQPGLTEAFF | TGCGCCAGCAGCCTGCAACCAGGGCTCACTGAAGCTTTCTTT
TRBJ2-7 | TRBD1 | TRBV6-5 | few | CASSSRDRAFYEQYF | TGTGCCAGCAGTTCCCGGGACAGGGCTTTCTACGAGCAGTACTTC
TRBJ2-7 | TRBD2 | TRBV5-6 | - | CASSGGLAGGILLWEQYF | TGTGCCAGCAGCGGTGGACTAGCGGGCGGAATACTACTGTGGGAGCAGTACTTC
TRBJ2-6 | - | TRBV18 | - | CASSGTGQGSTGANVLTF | TGTGCCAGCTCAGGAACCGGCCAGGGGTCCACTGGGGCCAACGTCCTGACTTTC
TRBJ2-5 | - | TRBV20-1 | few | CSASPPGQIETQYF | TGCAGTGCTAGCCCCCCCGGACAGATAGAGACCCAGTACTTC
TRBJ2-7 | - | TRBV20-1 | - | CSARQVVDEQYF | TGCAGTGCTCGACAGGTAGTTGACGAGCAGTACTTC
TRBJ2-2 | - | TRBV5-1 | many | CASSLLGAGELFF | TGCGCCAGCAGCTTACTAGGGGCCGGGGAGCTGTTTTTT
TRBJ2-5 | TRBD2 | TRBV10-3 | - | CAISESGLAEETQYF | TGTGCCATCAGTGAGTCAGGACTAGCGGAAGAGACCCAGTACTTC
TRBJ1-5 | - | TRBV20-1 | many | CSASTGTKNQPQHF | TGCAGTGCTAGCACCGGGACAAAGAATCAGCCCCAGCATTTT
TRBJ1-1 | - | TRBV5-6 | few | CASSLAIVRGESFF | TGTGCCAGCAGCTTGGCCATAGTTAGGGGCGAAAGTTTCTTT
TRBJ2-1 | - | TRBV5-1 | many | CASSLLGPNEQFF | TGCGCCAGCAGCCTACTAGGTCCCAATGAGCAGTTCTTC
TRBJ2-1 | TRBD2 | TRBV20-1 | many | CSARDFGLAEHNEQFF | TGCAGTGCTAGAGATTTTGGACTAGCGGAGCACAATGAGCAGTTCTTC
TRBJ2-7 | - | TRBV4-1 | many | CASSQEVHSYEQYF | TGCGCCAGCAGCCAAGAGGTCCACTCCTACGAGCAGTACTTC
TRBJ2-3 | TRBD1 | TRBV20-1 | few | CSARSRTGRGTADTQYF | TGCAGTGCTAGATCCAGGACAGGAAGGGGCACAGCAGATACGCAGTATTTT
TRBJ1-1 | - | TRBV7-2 | - | CASSNKRSDTEAFF | TGTGCCAGCAGCAACAAAAGGTCAGACACTGAAGCTTTCTTT
TRBJ2-3 | TRBD2 | TRBV5-1 | many | CASSLDAGGTDTQYF | TGCGCCAGCAGCTTGGATGCGGGAGGGACAGATACGCAGTATTTT
TRBJ1-5 | - | TRBV27 | - | CASSFLDQPQHF | TGTGCCAGCAGTTTTCTTGATCAGCCCCAGCATTTT
TRBJ2-5 | TRBD1 | TRBV20-1 | few | CSASHDGIAGGRQETQYF | TGCAGTGCTAGTCATGACGGCATCGCAGGGGGCCGGCAAGAGACCCAGTACTTC
TRBJ2-3 | - | TRBV12-3/TRBV12-4 | many | CASRTTSTDTQYF | TGTGCCAGCAGGACGACTAGCACAGATACGCAGTATTTT
TRBJ2-7 | TRBD2 | TRBV20-1 | - | CSARPSGAYEQYF | TGCAGTGCTAGGCCTAGCGGGGCCTACGAGCAGTACTTC
TRBJ2-2 | - | TRBV12-3/TRBV12-4 | few | CASGWRNTGELFF | TGTGCCAGCGGTTGGAGGAACACCGGGGAGCTGTTTTTT
TRBJ2-7 | TRBD2 | TRBV4-1 | few | CASSRTGTSELYF | TGCGCCAGCAGCCGAACCGGGACTAGTGAGTTGTACTTC
TRBJ2-7 | - | TRBV20-1 | - | CSARGESYEQYF | TGCAGTGCTAGGGGGGAATCCTACGAGCAGTACTTC
TRBJ2-2 | - | TRBV5-1 | few | CASSTGDRTGELFF | TGCGCCAGCAGCACGGGAGACAGAACCGGGGAGCTGTTTTTT
TRBJ2-5 | TRBD2 | TRBV20-1 | - | CSASRLAGGQETQYF | TGCAGTGCTTCCCGACTAGCGGGGGGCCAAGAGACCCAGTACTTC
TRBJ2-1 | - | TRBV15 | - | CATKEGRVYNEQFF | TGTGCCACCAAGGAAGGGCGAGTTTACAATGAGCAGTTCTTC
TRBJ2-3 | TRBD2 | TRBV20-1 | - | CSAAGASGSLSTDTQYF | TGCAGTGCGGCGGGGGCTAGCGGGAGTCTGAGCACAGATACGCAGTATTTT
TRBJ2-3 | - | TRBV20-1 | few | CSARDRRVRGGISTTDTQYF | TGCAGTGCTAGAGATCGCCGTGTTAGGGGGGGAATCTCTACCACAGATACGCAGTATTTT
TRBJ1-4 | - | TRBV4-2 | few | CASSQDSGTPTNEKLFF | TGTGCCAGCAGCCAAGACTCAGGGACCCCAACTAATGAAAAACTGTTTTTT
TRBJ2-3 | - | TRBV6-1 | - | CASSPSSSRTDTQYF | TGTGCCAGCAGTCCCTCTAGCAGTAGAACAGATACGCAGTATTTT
TRBJ2-3 | TRBD1 | TRBV12-3/TRBV12-4 | many | CASSLARTGTDTQYF | TGTGCCAGCAGTTTAGCGCGGACAGGGACAGATACGCAGTATTTT
TRBJ2-7 | TRBD1 | TRBV18 | few | CASSPRDRGLWEQYF | TGTGCCAGCTCACCACGCGACAGGGGGCTCTGGGAGCAGTACTTC
TRBJ2-2 | - | TRBV12-3/TRBV12-4 | - | CASSPVGYTGELFF | TGTGCCAGCAGTCCCGTTGGGTACACCGGGGAGCTGTTTTTT
TRBJ2-3 | - | TRBV5-1 | - | CASSELTGKLGTQYF | TGCGCCAGCAGCGAACTGACTGGGAAGTTAGGTACGCAGTATTTT